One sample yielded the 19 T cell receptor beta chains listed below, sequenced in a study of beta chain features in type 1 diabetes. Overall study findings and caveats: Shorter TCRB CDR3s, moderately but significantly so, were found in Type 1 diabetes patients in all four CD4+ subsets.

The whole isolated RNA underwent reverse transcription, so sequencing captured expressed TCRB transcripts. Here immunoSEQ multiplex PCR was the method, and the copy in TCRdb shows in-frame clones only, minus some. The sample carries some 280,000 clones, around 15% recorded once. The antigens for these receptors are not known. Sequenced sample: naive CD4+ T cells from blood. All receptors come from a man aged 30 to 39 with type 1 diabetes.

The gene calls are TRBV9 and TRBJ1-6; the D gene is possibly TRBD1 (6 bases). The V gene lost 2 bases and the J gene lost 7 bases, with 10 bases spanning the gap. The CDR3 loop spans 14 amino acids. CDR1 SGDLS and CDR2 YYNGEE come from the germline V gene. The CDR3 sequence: CASSVQGMNSPLHF. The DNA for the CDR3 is TGTGCCAGCAGCGTTCAGGGGATGAATTCACCCCTCCACTTT.

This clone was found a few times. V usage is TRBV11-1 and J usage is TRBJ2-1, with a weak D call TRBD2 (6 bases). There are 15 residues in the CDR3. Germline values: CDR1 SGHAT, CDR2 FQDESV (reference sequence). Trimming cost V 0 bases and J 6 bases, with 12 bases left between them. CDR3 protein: CASSLASGGSNEQFF. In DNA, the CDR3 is TGTGCCAGCAGCTTAGCGTCAGGAGGGAGCAATGAGCAGTTCTTC.

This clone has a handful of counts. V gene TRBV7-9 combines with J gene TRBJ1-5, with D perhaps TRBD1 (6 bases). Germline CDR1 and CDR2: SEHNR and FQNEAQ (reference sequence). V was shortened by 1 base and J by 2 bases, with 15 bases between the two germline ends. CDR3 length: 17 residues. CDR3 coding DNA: TGTGCCAGCAGCTTAGACTGGGGGCAAGGGGGCAATCAGCCCCAGCATTTT. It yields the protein CASSLDWGQGGNQPQHF.

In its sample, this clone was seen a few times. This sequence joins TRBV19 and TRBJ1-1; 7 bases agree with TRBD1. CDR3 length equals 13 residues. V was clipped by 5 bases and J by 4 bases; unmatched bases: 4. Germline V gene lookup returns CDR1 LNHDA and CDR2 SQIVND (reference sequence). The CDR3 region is CASSVNRGTEAFF. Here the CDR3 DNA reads TGTGCCAGTAGTGTAAACAGGGGCACTGAAGCTTTCTTT.

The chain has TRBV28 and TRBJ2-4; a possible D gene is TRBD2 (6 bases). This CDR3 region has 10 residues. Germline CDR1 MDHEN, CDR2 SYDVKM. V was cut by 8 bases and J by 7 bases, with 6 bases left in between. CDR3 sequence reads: CASRGNIQYF. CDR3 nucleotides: TGTGCCAGCCGGGGGAACATTCAGTACTTC.

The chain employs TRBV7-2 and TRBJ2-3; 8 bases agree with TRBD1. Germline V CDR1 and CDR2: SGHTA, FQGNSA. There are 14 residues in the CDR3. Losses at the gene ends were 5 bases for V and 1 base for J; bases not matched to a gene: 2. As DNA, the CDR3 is TGTGCCAGCAGCCCGACAGGGGGCACAGATACGCAGTATTTT. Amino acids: CASSPTGGTDTQYF.

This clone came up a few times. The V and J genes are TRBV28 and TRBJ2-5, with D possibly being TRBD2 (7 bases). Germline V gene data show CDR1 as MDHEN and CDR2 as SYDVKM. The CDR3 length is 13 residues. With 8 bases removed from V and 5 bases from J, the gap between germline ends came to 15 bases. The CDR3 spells CASAGAGRETQYF. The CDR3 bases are TGTGCCAGCGCGGGGGCAGGGCGGGAGACCCAGTACTTC.

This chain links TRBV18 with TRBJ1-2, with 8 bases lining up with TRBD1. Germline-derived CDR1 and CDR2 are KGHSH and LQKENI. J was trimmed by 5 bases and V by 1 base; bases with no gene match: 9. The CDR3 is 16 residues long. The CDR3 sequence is CASSPLADREGYGYTF. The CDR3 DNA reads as TGTGCCAGCTCACCACTGGCGGACAGGGAAGGATATGGCTACACCTTC.

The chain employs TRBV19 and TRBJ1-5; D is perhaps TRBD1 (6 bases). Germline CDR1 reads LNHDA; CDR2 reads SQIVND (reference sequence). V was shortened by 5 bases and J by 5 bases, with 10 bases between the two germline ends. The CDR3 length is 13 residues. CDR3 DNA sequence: TGTGCCAGTAGTCCACAGGGAGATCAGCCCCAGCATTTT. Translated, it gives CASSPQGDQPQHF.

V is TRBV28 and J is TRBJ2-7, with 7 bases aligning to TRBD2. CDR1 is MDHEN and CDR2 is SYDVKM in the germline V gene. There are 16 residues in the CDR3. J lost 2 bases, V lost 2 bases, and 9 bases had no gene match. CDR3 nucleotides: TGTGCCAGCAGTTTAAAGGGTGGGAGCGGGGCCTACGAGCAGTACTTC. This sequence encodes CASSLKGGSGAYEQYF.

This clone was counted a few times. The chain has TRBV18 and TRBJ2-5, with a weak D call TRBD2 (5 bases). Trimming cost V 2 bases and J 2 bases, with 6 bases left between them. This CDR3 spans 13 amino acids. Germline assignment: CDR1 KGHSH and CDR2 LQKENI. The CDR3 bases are TGTGCCAGCTCACCAAGGGAGCAAGAGACCCAGTACTTC. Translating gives CASSPREQETQYF.

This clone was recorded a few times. CDR3 sequence (DNA): TGTGCCAGCAGTCCCCCGAGGCAGGGGAGCAATCAGCCCCAGCATTTT. Its protein product is CASSPPRQGSNQPQHF. The chain couples TRBV28 to TRBJ1-5, with D perhaps TRBD1 (6 bases). V lost 5 bases to trimming and J lost 1 base, with 15 bases between them. The CDR3 length is 16 residues. Germline CDR1 and CDR2: MDHEN and SYDVKM.

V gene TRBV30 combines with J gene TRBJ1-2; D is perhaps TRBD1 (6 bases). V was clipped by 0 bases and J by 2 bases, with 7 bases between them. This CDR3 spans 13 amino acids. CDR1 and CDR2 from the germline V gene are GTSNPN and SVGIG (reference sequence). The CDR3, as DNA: TGTGCCTGGAGTGTCACAGGGAACTATGGCTACACCTTC. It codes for CAWSVTGNYGYTF. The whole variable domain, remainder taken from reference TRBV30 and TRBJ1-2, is SQTIHQWPATLVQPVGSPLSLECTVEGTSNPNLYWYRQAAGRGLQLLFYSVGIGQISSEVPQNLSASRPQDRQFILSSKKLLLSDSGFYLCAWSVTGNYGYTFGSGTRLTVV.

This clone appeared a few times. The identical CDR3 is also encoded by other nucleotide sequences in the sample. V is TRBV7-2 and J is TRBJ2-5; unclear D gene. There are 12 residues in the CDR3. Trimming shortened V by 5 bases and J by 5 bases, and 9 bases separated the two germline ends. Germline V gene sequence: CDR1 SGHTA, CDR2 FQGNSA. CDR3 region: CASSLSRETQYF. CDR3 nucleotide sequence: TGTGCCAGCAGCCTCTCGCGGGAGACCCAGTACTTC.

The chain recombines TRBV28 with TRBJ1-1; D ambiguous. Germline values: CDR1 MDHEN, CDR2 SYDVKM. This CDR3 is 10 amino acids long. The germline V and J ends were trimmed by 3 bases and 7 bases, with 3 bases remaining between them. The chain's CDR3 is CASSFGEAFF. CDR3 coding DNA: TGTGCCAGCAGTTTCGGTGAAGCTTTCTTT.

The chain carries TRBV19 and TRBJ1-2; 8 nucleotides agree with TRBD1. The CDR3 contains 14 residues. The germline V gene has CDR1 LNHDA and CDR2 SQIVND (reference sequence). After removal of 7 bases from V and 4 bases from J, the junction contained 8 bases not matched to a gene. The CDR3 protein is CASTPAGTGYGYTF. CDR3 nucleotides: TGTGCCAGTACCCCGGCCGGGACAGGCTATGGCTACACCTTC.

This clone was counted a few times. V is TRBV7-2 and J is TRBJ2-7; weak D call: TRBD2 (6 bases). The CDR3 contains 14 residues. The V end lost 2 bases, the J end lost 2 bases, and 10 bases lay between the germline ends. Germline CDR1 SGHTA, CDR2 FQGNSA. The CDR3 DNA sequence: TGTGCCAGCAGCTTAACCGGGGGTGCCTACGAGCAGTACTTC. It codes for CASSLTGGAYEQYF.

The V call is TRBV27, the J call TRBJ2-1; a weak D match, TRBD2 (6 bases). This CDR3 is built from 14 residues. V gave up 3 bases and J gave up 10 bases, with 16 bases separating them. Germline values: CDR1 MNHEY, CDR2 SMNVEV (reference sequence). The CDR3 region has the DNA TGTGCCAGCAGTTTTCAGCCGGGAGTGGGAGAGCAGTTCTTC. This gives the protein CASSFQPGVGEQFF.

The CDR3 DNA follows: TGTGCCATCAGCCAGGGGGACAGGACACGTTGGGGTGGCTACACCTTC. Protein: CAISQGDRTRWGGYTF. The V gene is TRBV10-3, the J gene TRBJ1-2, with 8 bases aligning to TRBD1. Per germline, CDR1 ENHRY and CDR2 SYGVKD. The CDR3 loop spans 16 amino acids. Germline trimming cut 6 bases from V and 7 bases from J; bases unmatched to any gene: 16.